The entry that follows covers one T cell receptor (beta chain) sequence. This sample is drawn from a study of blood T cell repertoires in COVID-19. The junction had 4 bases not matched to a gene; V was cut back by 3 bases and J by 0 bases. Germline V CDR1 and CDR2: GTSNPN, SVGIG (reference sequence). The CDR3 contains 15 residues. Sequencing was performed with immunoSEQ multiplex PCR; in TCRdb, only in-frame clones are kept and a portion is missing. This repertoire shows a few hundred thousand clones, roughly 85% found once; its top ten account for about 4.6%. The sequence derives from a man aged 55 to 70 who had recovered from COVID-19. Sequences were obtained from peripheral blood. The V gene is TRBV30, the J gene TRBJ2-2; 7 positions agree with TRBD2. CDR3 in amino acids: CAWSLRGANTGELFF. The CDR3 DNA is TGTGCCTGGAGCCTCCGGGGGGCGAACACCGGGGAGCTGTTTTTT.